The 20 T cell receptor beta chains reported below all come from one sample, sequenced in a study of T cell repertoires in cytomegalovirus infection. Their cognate antigens are unknown. TCRdb ran MiXCR on the reads and lists one entry per CDR3 protein. The sample records some 940,000 distinct CDR3 sequences, roughly 31% being singletons. The sample was cultured CD8+ T cells from PBMCs, taken from culture after CMV antigen stimulation. The receptors come from a human donor in good health (CMV status not recorded). Some clones in this sample may be carry-over from other donors' samples.

The table lists this clonotype with a few counts. The chain employs TRBV6-2 or TRBV6-3 and TRBJ1-1, with D possibly matching TRBD1 (5 bases). The V end lost 7 bases, the J end lost 1 base, and 16 bases lay between the germline ends. Germline assignment: CDR1 MNHEY and CDR2 SVGEGT. The CDR3 spans 15 residues. The CDR3 nucleotides read TGTGCCAGCACCCAATACCTCGGGGGGAACACTGAAGCTTTCTTT. Encoded protein: CASTQYLGGNTEAFF.

Ten or more counts support this clonotype. The rearrangement uses TRBV7-8 and TRBJ2-5; perhaps D is TRBD1 or TRBD2 (5 bases each). V was shortened by 5 bases and J by 1 base, with 11 bases between the two germline ends. The CDR3 contains 14 residues. Per germline, CDR1 SGHVS and CDR2 FQNEAQ. CDR3 sequence (DNA): TGTGCCAGCAGCGGCCGGGACGTCCAAGAGACCCAGTACTTC. Translated, it gives CASSGRDVQETQYF.

Comments on this clonotype: The CDR3 ends on some other residue instead of the conserved phenylalanine or tryptophan, so this is likely a read error. The rearrangement links TRBV7-8 to TRBJ2-1, with 7 bases fitting TRBD1. The CDR3 loop spans 13 amino acids. Germline trimming cut 5 bases from V and 6 bases from J; bases unmatched to any gene: 4. CDR1 is SGHVS and CDR2 is FQNEAQ in the germline V gene. CDR3 sequence reads: CASSPDRANEQFL. DNA for the CDR3: TGTGCCAGCAGCCCCGACAGGGCCAATGAGCAGTTCTTG.

The chain has TRBV2 and TRBJ1-5; D call uncertain. The CDR3 length is 12 residues. Between the trimmed V and J ends, which lost 4 bases and 7 bases, there was a span of 8 bases. Germline-derived CDR1 and CDR2 are SNHLY and FYNNEI. The CDR3: CASSVRGQPQHF. CDR3 coding DNA: TGTGCCAGCAGTGTACGTGGGCAGCCCCAGCATTTT.

V usage is TRBV19 and J usage is TRBJ2-3; possibly TRBD1 for D (6 bases). Germline lookup yields CDR1 LNHDA and CDR2 SQIVND (reference sequence). The CDR3 length is 15 residues. Trimming took off 7 bases at V and 1 base at J, with 15 bases between the two ends. In DNA, the CDR3 is TGTGCCAGTACAGGGACACCTTTTGGCACAGATACGCAGTATTTT. Protein sequence: CASTGTPFGTDTQYF. Full variable domain (remainder filled in from reference TRBV19 and TRBJ2-3): DGGITQSPKYLFRKEGQNVTLSCEQNLNHDAMYWYRQDPGQGLRLIYYSQIVNDFQKGDIAEGYSVSREKKESFPLTVTSAQKNPTAFYLCASTGTPFGTDTQYFGPGTRLTVL.

This clonotype has more than one count but fewer than ten. This sequence joins TRBV7-2 and TRBJ2-3, with 8 bases aligning to TRBD2. V lost 7 bases and J lost 0; bases outside the gene matches: 3. This CDR3 comprises 14 residues. From germline, CDR1 is SGHTA and CDR2 FQGNSA. For the CDR3, the DNA is TGTGCCAGCAAGGGCGGGGGGAGCACAGATACGCAGTATTTT. It is translated as CASKGGGSTDTQYF.

This clonotype was found a few times. The V gene is TRBV27, the J gene TRBJ2-7, with D hard to call. CDR3 length equals 14 residues. The germline V and J ends were trimmed by 0 bases and 0 bases, with 6 bases remaining between them. The germline CDR1 and CDR2 sequences are MNHEY and SMNVEV (reference sequence). The CDR3 region is CASSLSPVSYEQYV. In nucleotides, the CDR3 is TGTGCCAGCAGTTTATCGCCAGTCTCCTACGAGCAGTACGTC.

The rearrangement joins TRBV12-3 or TRBV12-4 to TRBJ2-3; 7 bases are shared with TRBD2. V lost 5 bases to trimming and J lost 2 bases; unmatched junction nucleotides: 10. This CDR3 is 16 amino acids long. Here the CDR3 reads CASSQFSGTLTDTQYF. The CDR3 bases are TGTGCCAGCAGTCAATTCAGCGGGACCCTCACAGATACGCAGTATTTT.

The V call is TRBV7-6, the J call TRBJ2-5, with 7 bases lining up with TRBD1. CDR3 length: 14 amino acids. After removal of 5 bases from V and 5 bases from J, the junction contained 8 bases not matched to a gene. Germline V lookup: CDR1 SGHVS, CDR2 FNYEAQ. Here the CDR3 reads CASSDRVTGETQYF. DNA of the CDR3: TGTGCCAGCAGCGACAGGGTAACGGGGGAGACCCAGTACTTC.

This sequence joins TRBV4-3 and TRBJ1-5; D gene unclear. Between the trimmed V and J ends, which lost 0 bases and 5 bases, there was a span of 11 bases. Looked up from germline, CDR1 is LGHNA and CDR2 is YSLEER. The CDR3 loop spans 15 amino acids. As DNA, the CDR3 is TGCGCCAGCAGCCAAGATGCCAGGATGCATCAGCCCCAGCATTTT. It encodes CASSQDARMHQPQHF.

This clonotype was seen ten or more times. The chain is built from TRBV7-2 and TRBJ2-1; the D call may be TRBD1 or TRBD2 (5 bases each). Germline values: CDR1 SGHTA, CDR2 FQGNSA. This CDR3 has 13 amino acids. V lost 3 bases and J 9 bases, leaving 12 bases between the germline ends. Here the CDR3 DNA reads TGTGCCAGCAGCTTTGGCAGGGCGGGTGAGCAGTTCTTC. Translated: CASSFGRAGEQFF.

This chain links TRBV20-1 with TRBJ1-6; 7 bases match TRBD1. This CDR3 is built from 13 residues. CDR1 is DFQATT, CDR2 SNEGSKA, per germline (reference sequence). CDR3 amino acids: CRGGGDSNSPLHF. In DNA form, the CDR3 reads TGCAGGGGGGGAGGGGACAGTAATTCACCCCTCCACTTT.

This clonotype was counted a few times. The rearrangement uses TRBV27 and TRBJ2-5; 10 bases match TRBD1. There are 15 residues in the CDR3. J was trimmed by 5 bases and V by 4 bases; bases with no gene match: 7. Germline V CDR1 and CDR2: MNHEY, SMNVEV (reference sequence). The CDR3 DNA follows: TGTGCCAGCAGTTCCCGGGACAGGGGACCGGAGACCCAGTACTTC. The encoded protein is CASSSRDRGPETQYF.

The gene calls are TRBV7-2 and TRBJ1-1; D remains unclear. CDR3 size: 11 residues. Trimming pared 5 bases from V and 8 bases from J, leaving 9 bases between. Germline lookup yields CDR1 SGHTA and CDR2 FQGNSA. The CDR3 coding sequence is TGTGCCAGCAGCCCGCTAGAGGAAGCTTTCTTT. Protein sequence: CASSPLEEAFF.

This clonotype showed up just once. A much larger clone lies a single base off, so this may be a read error. The chain links TRBV2 to TRBJ1-1; D unresolved. Trimming shortened V by 6 bases and J by 3 bases, and 5 bases separated the two germline ends. CDR3 size: 11 residues. CDR1 and CDR2 (germline): SNHLY, FYNNEI. The CDR3 region is CASRTHTEAFF. The CDR3 nucleotides are TGTGCCAGCAGGACCCACACTGAAGCTTTCTTT.

The chain carries TRBV12-3 or TRBV12-4 and TRBJ2-3, with 8 bases identical to TRBD2. Unmatched junction bases numbered 8, after V lost 3 bases and J lost 0 bases. The CDR3 totals 17 residues. The CDR3 coding sequence is TGTGCCAGCAGTTTCGCCGGGACTAGAGCTAGCACAGATACGCAGTATTTT. Amino acids: CASSFAGTRASTDTQYF.

This clonotype came up many times. The V and J genes are TRBV7-6 and TRBJ2-5; 10 nucleotides match TRBD1. The V gene's germline CDR1 is SGHVS and CDR2 FNYEAQ. The CDR3 consists of 15 residues. V lost 0 bases, J lost 4 bases, and 2 bases stayed unmatched. Here the CDR3 DNA reads TGTGCCAGCAGCTTAGCATGGACAGGGGGAGAGACCCAGTACTTC. Residues: CASSLAWTGGETQYF.

At least ten counts were recorded for this clonotype. The chain has TRBV7-2 and TRBJ2-7; tentatively, D is TRBD2 (6 bases). V gave up 1 base and J gave up 1 base, with 11 bases separating them. CDR1 is SGHTA and CDR2 is FQGNSA in the germline V gene. CDR3 length: 15 residues. CDR3 nucleotide sequence: TGTGCCAGCAGCTTAGGCGGGACGGATTCCTACGAGCAGTACGTC. Its protein is CASSLGGTDSYEQYV.

The gene calls are TRBV11-3 and TRBJ2-2; D not resolved. The CDR3 length is 15 residues. The V end was cut by 4 bases, the J end by 4 bases, with 13 bases between. The germline V gene has CDR1 SGHNT and CDR2 YENEEA. CDR3 DNA sequence: TGTGCCAGCAGCTCTTACGGCCGATCCACCGGGGAGCTGTTTTTT. This gives the protein CASSSYGRSTGELFF.

This clonotype has only one observation. V is TRBV2 and J is TRBJ1-3; D remains ambiguous. Germline lookup yields CDR1 SNHLY and CDR2 FYNNEI. The germline V and J ends were trimmed by 3 bases and 7 bases, with 10 bases remaining between them. The CDR3 is made up of 13 amino acids. The CDR3 sequence is CASSELVGNTIYF. CDR3 sequence (DNA): TGTGCCAGCAGTGAGTTGGTGGGGAACACCATATATTTT.